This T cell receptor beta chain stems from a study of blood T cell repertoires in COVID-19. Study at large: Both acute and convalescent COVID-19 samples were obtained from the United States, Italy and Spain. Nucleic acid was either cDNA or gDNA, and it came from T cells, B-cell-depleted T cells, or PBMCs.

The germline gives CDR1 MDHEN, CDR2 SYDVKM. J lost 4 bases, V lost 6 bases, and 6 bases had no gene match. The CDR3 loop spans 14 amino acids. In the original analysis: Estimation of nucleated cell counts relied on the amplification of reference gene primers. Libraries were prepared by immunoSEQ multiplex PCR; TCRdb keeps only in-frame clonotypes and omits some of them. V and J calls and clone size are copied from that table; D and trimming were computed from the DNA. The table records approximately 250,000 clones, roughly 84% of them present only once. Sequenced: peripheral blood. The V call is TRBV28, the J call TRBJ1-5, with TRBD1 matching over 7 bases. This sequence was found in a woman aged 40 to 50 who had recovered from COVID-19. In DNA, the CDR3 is TGTGCCAGCAGGCAAGGGACAGTTAATCAGCCCCAGCATTTT. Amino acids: CASRQGTVNQPQHF. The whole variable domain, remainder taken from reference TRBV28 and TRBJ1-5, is DVKVTQSSRYLVKRTGEKVFLECVQDMDHENMFWYRQDPGLGLRLIYFSYDVKMKEKGDIPEGYSVSREKKERFSLILESASTNQTSMYLCASRQGTVNQPQHFGDGTRLSIL.